Listed below are T cell receptor beta chains from one sample, sequenced in a study of blood T cell repertoires in COVID-19. The method was immunoSEQ multiplex PCR; TCRdb's version includes in-frame clones alone and lacks a portion of them. The sample shows about 150,000 clones, 79% of them seen only once. Sequenced sample: peripheral blood. The source of these receptors is a middle-aged man with active or convalescent COVID-19. Each CDR3 is given with its conserved first and last residue. The D gene is left open where the match is weak. Some rows have no size entry. The others give once, few or many, or a class for an expanded clone.

size	V	D	J	DNA	CDR3
-	TRBV7-8	-	TRBJ2-3	TGTGCCAGCAGCGGGGGGATTAGCCCTTTCACAGATACGCAGTATTTT	CASSGGISPFTDTQYF
-	TRBV7-3	-	TRBJ2-1	TGTGCCAGCAGCTTAAATCCGGGAGTCAGGAATGAGCAGTTCTTC	CASSLNPGVRNEQFF
once	TRBV5-5	-	TRBJ1-1	TGTGCCAGCAGCCACTTTGACATCAAGAACACTGAAGCTTTCTTT	CASSHFDIKNTEAFF
-	TRBV6-5	-	TRBJ2-4	TGTGCCAGCAGTCCGAGCTTAGGAGAAAAAAACATTCAGTACTTC	CASSPSLGEKNIQYF
-	TRBV4-1	-	TRBJ2-5	TGCGCCAGCAGCCAAGAACAGGGACCATGGAGACCCCAGTACTTC	CASSQEQGPWRPQYF
-	TRBV6-5	-	TRBJ2-7	TGTGCCAGCAGGTCGAGAGGGGAGCAGTACTTC	CASRSRGEQYF
-	TRBV30	TRBD1	TRBJ1-5	TGTGCCTGGAGTGGGGGGACAGGGAGTCAGCCCCAGCATTTT	CAWSGGTGSQPQHF
-	TRBV7-3	-	TRBJ1-3	TGTGCCAGCAGCCCCCGACAGGTCGGAAACACCATATATTTT	CASSPRQVGNTIYF
-	TRBV7-3	TRBD1	TRBJ1-1	TGTGCCAGCAGCTATTCCGGGACAGTTGACGCTTTCTTT	CASSYSGTVDAFF
-	TRBV7-9	-	TRBJ2-3	TGTGCCAGCAGCTTAAGTGGGAGATCAGATACGCAGTATTTT	CASSLSGRSDTQYF
-	TRBV21-1	-	TRBJ2-2	TGTGCCAGCAGCAGACCGACTAGCGGGGGGGGCACCGGGGAGCTGTTTTTT	CASSRPTSGGGTGELFF
few	TRBV27	TRBD1	TRBJ1-3	TGTGCCAGCAGTGGACAGGTCCTCTCTGGAAACACCATATATTTT	CASSGQVLSGNTIYF
-	TRBV7-9	-	TRBJ1-4	TGTGCCAGCACCCCGGGGGGGACGCCTAATGAAAAACTGTTTTTT	CASTPGGTPNEKLFF
few	TRBV6-2/TRBV6-3	-	TRBJ2-2	TGTGCCAGCAGTTACTCGAGGCTTGCCGGGGAGCTGTTTTTT	CASSYSRLAGELFF
-	TRBV19	-	TRBJ2-2	TGTGCCAGCTTAGCTCCCGGGGAGCTGTTTTTT	CASLAPGELFF
-	TRBV19	TRBD2	TRBJ2-7	TGTGCCAGTAGTGGGGGGGTCCACGAGCAGTACTTC	CASSGGVHEQYF
-	TRBV19	TRBD2	TRBJ2-7	TGTGCCAGTAGTATCACCCCTAGCGGGGTTTACGAGCAGTACTTC	CASSITPSGVYEQYF
-	TRBV30	-	TRBJ1-4	TGTGCCTGGAGTCCAGGGTTTCCTAATGAAAAACTGTTTTTT	CAWSPGFPNEKLFF
-	TRBV7-2	TRBD2	TRBJ2-1	TGTGCCAGCAGTAGACTAGCGGGAGGATACAATGAGCAGTTCTTC	CASSRLAGGYNEQFF
-	TRBV5-1	TRBD2	TRBJ2-1	TGCGCCAGCAGCTTGGACGGGGGGAGTTACAATGAGCAGTTCTTC	CASSLDGGSYNEQFF
-	TRBV27	TRBD2	TRBJ2-5	TGTGCCAGCAGTCTGGGGACTAGCGGGCGCAGGGCCCAGTACTTC	CASSLGTSGRRAQYF
-	TRBV5-1	-	TRBJ2-3	TGCGCCAGCAGCCGCAACAGGGGAGGAGCGGATACGCAGTATTTT	CASSRNRGGADTQYF
-	TRBV7-3	-	TRBJ2-5	TGTGCCAGCAGCTCCATTGGAGGTGTAGAGACCCAGTACTTC	CASSSIGGVETQYF